Below, one T cell receptor beta chain is given with its context. Its antigen is still unknown. PCR involved 60 Vbeta and 13 Jbeta primers. Clones were sequenced by immunoSEQ multiplex PCR, and TCRdb holds only the in-frame ones, with some missing. This table holds 60,000 to 70,000 clones, approximately 80% found once. The data are from a study of cytomegalovirus exposure and HLA in healthy donors. General study findings and limits: Presence/absence comparisons presumed near-even sequencing depth among donors. The CMV antigen specificity of a few CMV-associated chains was confirmed through in vitro analysis. Donors belonging to an Asian-associated ancestry cluster reportedly showed fewer N-insertions in productive TCRs than the roughly 700-donor mean, according to what a later analysis found.

Trimming took 8 bases from V and 3 from J, leaving 6 bases between them. Germline assignment: CDR1 SQVTM and CDR2 ANQGSEA. The CDR3 is 10 amino acids. The gene calls are TRBV29-1 and TRBJ2-3; no reliable D call. The receptor was derived from a young man in good health and CMV-seropositive. Sequencing was carried out using PBMCs. The CDR3 is CSPYTDTQYF. CDR3 sequence (DNA): TGCAGCCCCTATACAGATACGCAGTATTTT.